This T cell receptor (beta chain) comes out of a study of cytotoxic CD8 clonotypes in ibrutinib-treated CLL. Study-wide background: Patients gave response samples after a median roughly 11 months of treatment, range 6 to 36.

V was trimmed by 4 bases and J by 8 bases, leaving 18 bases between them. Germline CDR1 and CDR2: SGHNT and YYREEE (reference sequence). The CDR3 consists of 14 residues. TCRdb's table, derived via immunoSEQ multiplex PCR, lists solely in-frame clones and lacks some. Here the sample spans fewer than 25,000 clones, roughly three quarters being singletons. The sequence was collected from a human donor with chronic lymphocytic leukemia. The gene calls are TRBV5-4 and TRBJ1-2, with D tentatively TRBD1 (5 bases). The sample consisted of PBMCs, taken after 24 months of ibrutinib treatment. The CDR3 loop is CASSPGTDSSGYTF. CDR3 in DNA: TGTGCCAGCAGCCCTGGGACGGATTCATCCGGCTACACCTTC.